A single TCR beta chain is shown here with its context. Antigen specificity is unknown. The data were obtained in a study of shared clonotypes between healthy human individuals. The wider study: The study used three CD4 naive, three CD4 memory, two CD8 naive and one CD8 memory plate per donor.

Around 200 ng DNA, approximately 31,000 T cell genomes, went into each sorted-subset replicate PCR. Method: immunoSEQ multiplex PCR; TCRdb's copy keeps in-frame clones and lacks some. The repertoire holds about 680,000 clones, with about 91% as singletons. CD45RO-negative CD8 cells positively selected for CCR7 made up the naive population, which excluded terminally differentiated effector memory CD45RA+ cells. Participating donors were healthy, HIV-negative adults free of recent acute infections or vaccinations. The study, taken as a whole, reports: It was expected that sequencing depth would affect clonotype sharing among donors.

The germline CDR1 and CDR2 sequences are SEHNR and FQNEAQ (reference sequence). V was pared by 1 base and J by 7 bases, with 22 bases between. The CDR3 covers 17 residues. The sequencing input was naive CD8+ T cells sorted from blood. V and J are TRBV7-9 and TRBJ1-2; D is undetermined. The receptor comes from a man under 40 in good health. The CDR3 DNA reads as TGTGCCAGCAGCTTAGGGCCTACTTCTCCCACGGGCGGTGGCTACACCTTC. Translated: CASSLGPTSPTGGGYTF.